This section outlines one T cell receptor (beta chain) sequence together with its context. This receptor's antigen is unknown. The record has no base qualities; no much larger clone is one base away. The source of the sample is a study of blood T cell repertoires in COVID-19 (TCRdb year 2020). As for the study more broadly: Samples covering the acute and convalescent phases of COVID-19 were provided by collaborators in the United States, Italy and Spain. HLA class I and class II types, where available, came from metadata supplied by the sample provider rather than from assay-based typing. Samples were obtained from the ongoing ImmuneRACE study (first 160 participants) and from some 1,300 subjects provided by 6 global collaborators. A de-identified subject ID, COVID-19 status, age in years and sex were almost always included in the sample metadata. Deeply sampled blood TCRbeta repertoires from subjects exposed to, actively infected with, or recovered from COVID-19 were included in the dataset. The repertoires were released in a freely available public database intended as a resource for research on the immune response to SARS-CoV-2. The prospective study material was composed of cDNA or gDNA derived from T cells, B-cell-depleted T cells, or PBMCs. Points the paper makes about the study in general: How much clinical and demographic metadata was included differed by source and by participant, and the metadata was provided uncurated.

The collaborating institutions used their own protocols to collect whole blood in K2EDTA tubes. For TCRbeta analysis, collaborators shipped samples as frozen whole blood, isolated PBMCs, or DNA extracted from either of those sample types. TCRbeta CDR3 regions were amplified from genomic DNA using the immunoSEQ Assay, a bias-controlled multiplex PCR. The authors' analysis ran thus. The number of nucleated cells in each sample was estimated by amplification of reference gene primers within the assay. To quantify the absolute abundance of each unique TCRbeta CDR3 rearrangement, sequence reads were collapsed and filtered. For each sample, productive Simpson clonality was calculated as the square root of Simpson's diversity index across productive rearrangements. Not all clones reach the TCRdb copy of this immuneACCESS table, which keeps in-frame sequences only. Checked studies attribute under half of the gap to unresolved V genes and leave the rest unexplained. V, J and clone size derive from that table, while D and trimming were established from the DNA sequence. Across this sample there are roughly 100,000 clones, with approximately 80% seen only once. Together, the top ten hold less than 11% of the sample.

A distance of 17 bases separates the germline ends of V and J, which lose 3 bases and 6 bases respectively. The germline V gene sets CDR1 to KGHSH and CDR2 to LQKENI. The CDR3 starts with the cysteine, ends with the phenylalanine, and has 15 residues. Solely the CDR3 DNA is kept, with 45 bases framed from the first base. This receptor chain uses TRBV18 and TRBJ1-1; the D gene is perhaps TRBD1, from 6 matching bases. This TCR came from a man in his 70s with acute or convalescent COVID-19. Source material: peripheral blood. The DNA reads as follows: TGTGCCAGCTCACCCGACTTCCGGGACAAACCTGAAGCTTTCTTT. This codes for CASSPDFRDKPEAFF.